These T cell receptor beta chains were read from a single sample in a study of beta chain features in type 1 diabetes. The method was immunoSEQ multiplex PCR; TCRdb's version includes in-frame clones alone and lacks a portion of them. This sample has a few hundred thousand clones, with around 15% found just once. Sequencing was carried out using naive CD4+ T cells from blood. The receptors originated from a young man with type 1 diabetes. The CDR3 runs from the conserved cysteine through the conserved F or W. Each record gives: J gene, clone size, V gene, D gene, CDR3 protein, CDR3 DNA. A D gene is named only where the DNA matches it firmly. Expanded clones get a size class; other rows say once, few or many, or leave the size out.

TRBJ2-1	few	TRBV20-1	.	CSGGSEQFF	TGCAGTGGGGGTAGTGAGCAGTTCTTC
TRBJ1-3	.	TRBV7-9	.	CASSHWDNAGNTIYF	TGTGCCAGCAGCCATTGGGACAACGCTGGAAACACCATATATTTT
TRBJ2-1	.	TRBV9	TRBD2	CASSAGTSDNEQFF	TGTGCCAGCAGCGCCGGGACTAGCGACAATGAGCAGTTCTTC
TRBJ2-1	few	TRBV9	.	CASSVASSWNEQFF	TGTGCCAGCAGCGTAGCGAGTAGTTGGAATGAGCAGTTCTTC
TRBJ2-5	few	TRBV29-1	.	CSVHGTGTSIQETQYF	TGCAGCGTCCACGGGACAGGGACTAGTATCCAAGAGACCCAGTACTTC
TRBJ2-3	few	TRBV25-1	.	CASSERPGAPDTQYF	TGTGCCAGCAGTGAAAGGCCCGGGGCCCCAGATACGCAGTATTTT
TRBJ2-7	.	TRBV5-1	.	CASSLTGSPSYEQYF	TGCGCCAGCAGCTTGACAGGGAGTCCCTCCTACGAGCAGTACTTC
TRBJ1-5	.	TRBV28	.	CASSFGAGNQPQHF	TGTGCCAGCAGTTTCGGGGCGGGAAATCAGCCCCAGCATTTT
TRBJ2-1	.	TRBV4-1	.	CASSQGNDISSYNEQFF	TGCGCCAGCAGCCAAGGGAACGACATCTCCTCCTACAATGAGCAGTTCTTC
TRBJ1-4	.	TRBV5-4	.	CASSYGGSTNEKLFF	TGTGCCAGCAGCTACGGAGGTTCGACTAATGAAAAACTGTTTTTT
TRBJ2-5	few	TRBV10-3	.	CAVLGEETQYF	TGTGCCGTACTGGGAGAAGAGACCCAGTACTTC
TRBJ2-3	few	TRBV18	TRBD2	CASSPITSGRTDTQYF	TGTGCCAGCTCACCGATAACTAGCGGACGCACAGATACGCAGTATTTT